This TCR beta chain was documented in a study of tumor-infiltrating lymphocytes in primary liver carcinoma. Production of TCR beta cDNA used around 500 ng total RNA together with a constant-region primer. Three nested multiplex PCR rounds, a slightly modified ARM-PCR, produced the libraries for TCR beta. With TRBV1-TRBV30 forward primers and a C-beta reverse primer, the first two PCR rounds were run for 10 cycles each. TCRdb analysed the multiplex PCR reads with MiXCR anew, one entry per CDR3 protein. Of about 190,000 distinct CDR3 sequences listed, 85% are singletons. The CDR3 runs 17 residues. Germline V CDR1 and CDR2: MGHRA, YSYEKL. Trimming shortened V by 2 bases and J by 5 bases, and 19 bases separated the two germline ends. Without any cell sorting, 20-30 mg of bulk tissue yielded co-extracted RNA and DNA. Those patients suffered from chronic HBV infection and were treatment-naive.

The specimen sequenced was tumor tissue from primary liver carcinoma. The origin of this receptor is a middle-aged man with primary liver carcinoma and hepatitis B virus infection. The chain uses TRBV4-1 and TRBJ1-3; D is possibly TRBD1 (6 bases). The CDR3 loop reads CASSQLRTEGSRNTIYF. CDR3 sequence (DNA): TGCGCCAGCAGCCAACTAAGGACAGAAGGTTCTAGAAACACCATATATTTT.